What follows are 27 T cell receptor beta chains derived from one specimen sequenced in a study of T cells in Graves' hyperthyroidism and ophthalmopathy. Amplification targeted TCR beta CDR3 regions from RNA transcripts. During a first-round RT-PCR of the TCR CDR3, the HTBI primer set was used. From the multiplex PCR reads, TCRdb called clonotypes with MiXCR, one entry per CDR3 protein. The data contain roughly 380,000 distinct CDR3 sequences, about 20% of them seen just once; the ten biggest clones take up around 4%. Sequenced: blood. Receptor source: a woman in her late teens or twenties with Graves' hyperthyroidism.

This clonotype was seen ten or more times. The rearrangement uses TRBV15 and TRBJ2-7; D possibly uses TRBD1 or TRBD2 (5 bases each). Looked up from germline, CDR1 is LNHNV and CDR2 is YYDKDF (reference sequence). The CDR3 runs to 11 residues. Trimming stripped 5 bases from V and 11 bases from J, with 13 bases between. The CDR3 DNA is TGTGCCACCAGCGCTGCCGGGACGGAGTACTTC. Its protein is CATSAAGTEYF. Full variable domain (missing parts from reference TRBV15 and TRBJ2-7): DAMVIQNPRYQVTQFGKPVTLSCSQTLNHNVMYWYQQKSSQAPKLLFHYYDKDFNNEADTPDNFQSRRPNTSFCFLDIRSPGLGDTAMYLCATSAAGTEYFGPGTRLTVT.

This clonotype was seen at least ten times. The genes are TRBV7-8 and TRBJ1-3; 8 bases are shared with TRBD1. CDR3 length: 18 amino acids. From germline, CDR1 is SGHVS and CDR2 FQNEAQ. Trimming removed 3 bases from V and 3 bases from J; junction bases left unmatched: 13. The CDR3 reads CASSLSRRTGNIGNTIYF. In DNA, the CDR3 is TGTGCCAGCAGCTTGAGCCGGAGGACAGGGAACATTGGAAACACCATATATTTT.

CDR3 loop: CASSFLRQGARETQYF. CDR3 in DNA: TGTGCCAGCAGCTTTTTAAGGCAGGGGGCTCGGGAGACCCAGTACTTC. This chain connects TRBV7-6 to TRBJ2-5; 8 bases align to TRBD1. This CDR3 is built from 16 residues. Germline V gene data show CDR1 as SGHVS and CDR2 as FNYEAQ. The junction had 11 bases not matched to a gene; V was cut back by 3 bases and J by 5 bases.

This clonotype has ten or more counts. The chain links TRBV7-9 to TRBJ2-2; D gene ambiguous. V was trimmed by 2 bases and J by 5 bases, leaving 9 bases between them. The length of the CDR3 is 14 residues. Looked up from germline, CDR1 is SEHNR and CDR2 is FQNEAQ (reference sequence). The CDR3 loop is CASSLNRGTGELFF. The CDR3, as DNA: TGTGCCAGCAGCTTAAATCGTGGAACCGGGGAGCTGTTTTTT.

This clonotype was found many times. V gene TRBV7-8 combines with J gene TRBJ2-7, with 9 bases fitting TRBD2. This CDR3 comprises 14 residues. Germline loops: CDR1 SGHVS, CDR2 FQNEAQ. Trimming took 3 bases from V and 7 from J; bases not matched to a gene: 7. CDR3 sequence (DNA): TGTGCCAGCAGCTTGGATAGCGGGGGAATTGAGCAGTACTTC. Protein product: CASSLDSGGIEQYF. Full variable domain (rest looked up from reference TRBV7-8 and TRBJ2-7): GAGVSQSPRYKVAKRGQDVALRCDPISGHVSLFWYQQALGQGPEFLTYFQNEAQLDKSGLPSDRFFAERPEGSVSTLKIQRTQQEDSAVYLCASSLDSGGIEQYFGPGTRLTVT.

The V call is TRBV29-1, the J call TRBJ2-7; D may be TRBD1 or TRBD2 (5 bases each). Germline CDR1 SQVTM, CDR2 ANQGSEA. V was cut by 5 bases and J by 5 bases, with 16 bases left in between. The CDR3 is 13 residues long. The CDR3 bases are TGCAGCGTTTCACCGGGACCCTTCGACGAGCAGTACTTC. Its protein is CSVSPGPFDEQYF.

This chain links TRBV30 with TRBJ2-5; D is perhaps TRBD1 (6 bases). The CDR3 sequence is 11 residues long. CDR1 GTSNPN and CDR2 SVGIG come from the germline V gene (reference sequence). V was trimmed by 8 bases and J by 4 bases, leaving 11 bases between them. CDR3: CAGLRGETQYF. In nucleotides, the CDR3 is TGTGCCGGGCTCAGGGGAGAGACCCAGTACTTC.

In this sample, this clonotype turned up many times. The V call is TRBV7-6, the J call TRBJ2-5; D is uncertain. CDR3 length equals 12 residues. The V end lost 10 bases, the J end lost 5 bases, and 14 bases lay between the germline ends. The V gene's germline CDR1 is SGHVS and CDR2 FNYEAQ. The CDR3 DNA reads as TGTGCCACTAAGTGGGTAGGGGAGACCCAGTACTTC. This encodes CATKWVGETQYF. The full variable domain, completed using reference TRBV7-6 and TRBJ2-5, is GAGVSQSPRYKVTKRGQDVALRCDPISGHVSLYWYRQALGQGPEFLTYFNYEAQQDKSGLPNDRFSAERPEGSISTLTIQRTEQRDSAMYRCATKWVGETQYFGPGTRLLVL.

The genes are TRBV20-1 and TRBJ2-5, with TRBD1 matching 10 bases. The CDR3 spans 16 residues. Germline loops: CDR1 DFQATT, CDR2 SNEGSKA (reference sequence). J was trimmed by 1 base and V by 3 bases; bases with no gene match: 8. CDR3 region: CSARDRGGGTQETQYF. The CDR3 bases are TGCAGTGCTAGGGACAGGGGGGGGGGAACCCAAGAGACCCAGTACTTC.

In its sample, this clonotype was seen many times. This sequence joins TRBV29-1 and TRBJ1-5; 7 bases fit TRBD1. Germline lookup yields CDR1 SQVTM and CDR2 ANQGSEA. The V gene end was trimmed by 7 bases and the J gene end by 5 bases; junction bases not matched to a gene: 11. There are 14 residues in the CDR3. This CDR3 is CSAADRDAHQPQHF. In DNA form, the CDR3 reads TGCAGCGCCGCCGACAGGGACGCCCATCAGCCCCAGCATTTT.

Many counts were recorded for this clonotype. V is TRBV11-2 and J is TRBJ1-1; D remains unclear. From germline, CDR1 is SGHAT and CDR2 FQNNGV. The CDR3 is 14 residues long. V was clipped by 3 bases and J by 6 bases, with 14 bases between them. The CDR3 spells CASSFRAIFSEAFF. The CDR3, as DNA: TGTGCCAGCAGCTTTCGGGCCATCTTTTCTGAAGCTTTCTTT.

This clonotype has ten or more counts. The junction differs from germline at one of its ends, possibly a read error. The V and J genes are TRBV5-1 and TRBJ2-5; TRBD1 agrees at 7 bases. Germline CDR1 reads SGHRS; CDR2 reads YFSETQ. This CDR3 contains 14 residues. The CDR3 DNA reads as TGTGCCAGCTCACCCCGGGACAGCCAAGAGACCCAGTACTTC. Protein: CASSPRDSQETQYF.

This clonotype was detected many times. The chain carries TRBV7-8 and TRBJ1-1; D is perhaps TRBD1 (6 bases). The CDR3 contains 13 residues. The germline V gene has CDR1 SGHVS and CDR2 FQNEAQ. V dropped 4 bases and J dropped 5 bases, with 11 bases sitting between them. CDR3 region: CASSWGLGTEAFF. CDR3 in DNA: TGTGCCAGCAGCTGGGGGCTGGGGACTGAAGCTTTCTTT.

This clonotype was counted ten times or more. The V and J genes are TRBV10-1 and TRBJ1-1; 7 bases agree with TRBD1. The CDR3 has 13 residues. With V trimmed by 5 bases and J by 5 bases, 5 bases remained unmatched. Germline V gives CDR1 WNHNN, CDR2 SYGVQD (reference sequence). CDR3 DNA sequence: TGCGCCAGCAGTAGGGACAGAACAACTGAAGCTTTCTTT. Translating gives CASSRDRTTEAFF.

This clonotype has only a few counts. The chain combines TRBV10-3 with TRBJ1-1; a weak D match, TRBD1 (5 bases). Trimming stripped 6 bases from V and 3 bases from J, with 5 bases between. Germline CDR1 and CDR2: ENHRY and SYGVKD. This CDR3 has 11 amino acids. Here the CDR3 reads CAIRGDTEAFF. In nucleotides, the CDR3 is TGTGCCATCAGGGGGGACACTGAAGCTTTCTTT.

This clonotype was seen many times. V and J are TRBV28 and TRBJ2-7; weak D call: TRBD1 (6 bases). The CDR3 consists of 12 residues. Germline V gene sequence: CDR1 MDHEN, CDR2 SYDVKM. The V and J ends lost 10 bases and 5 bases respectively, with 15 bases between them. This chain's CDR3 is CATIGGGHEQYF. In DNA, the CDR3 is TGTGCCACCATAGGTGGGGGCCACGAGCAGTACTTC.

Note on this clonotype: A much larger clone differs by one base, so this may be a read error. The chain recombines TRBV7-9 with TRBJ2-7, with D perhaps given as TRBD1 or TRBD2 (5 bases each). This CDR3 comprises 12 residues. CDR1 SEHNR and CDR2 FQNEAQ come from the germline V gene (reference sequence). The CDR3 DNA follows: TGTGCCAGCAGCCCCAGGGCGGGCGAGGAGTACTTC. The encoded protein is CASSPRAGEEYF.

This clonotype occurred a few times. This rearrangement joins TRBV3-1 to TRBJ1-1; tentatively, D is TRBD1 (5 bases). Germline lookup yields CDR1 LGHDT and CDR2 YNNKEL (reference sequence). CDR3 length: 14 amino acids. V lost 0 bases, J lost 5 bases, and 10 bases lay in between. The CDR3 DNA reads as TGTGCCAGCAGCCAAGAGCGGGGGGAGACTGAAGCTTTCTTT. Protein sequence: CASSQERGETEAFF.

This clonotype was recorded many times. The chain has TRBV6-1 and TRBJ1-5; 9 bases agree with TRBD1. Germline V gene data show CDR1 as MNHNS and CDR2 as SASEGT. The CDR3 loop spans 15 amino acids. V trimming: 5 bases; J trimming: 1 base; junction bases outside the gene matches: 3. The CDR3, as DNA: TGTGCCAGCAGTCCTGGGACAGGGAGCAATCAGCCCCAGCATTTT. It codes for CASSPGTGSNQPQHF.

This clonotype was seen repeatedly, ten times or more. The chain combines TRBV24-1 with TRBJ1-5; the match to TRBD1 covers 8 bases. V gave up 4 bases and J gave up 7 bases; unmatched junction bases: 2. The CDR3 extends over 13 amino acids. CDR1 and CDR2 (germline): KGHDR, SFDVKD. DNA of the CDR3: TGTGCCACCAGTGAGCGGACAGGGCAGCCCCAGCATTTT. Encoded protein: CATSERTGQPQHF.

This clonotype has at least ten counts. The V gene is TRBV28, the J gene TRBJ1-5, with a possible D match to TRBD1 (5 bases). Germline loops: CDR1 MDHEN, CDR2 SYDVKM. The CDR3 is 16 residues long. V was shortened by 6 bases and J by 3 bases, with 18 bases between the two germline ends. The CDR3 spells CASRPRAWTLNQPQHF. In nucleotides, the CDR3 is TGTGCCAGCAGGCCCCGAGCTTGGACACTCAATCAGCCCCAGCATTTT.

This clonotype was seen only a few times. The gene calls are TRBV6-1 and TRBJ1-5, with D unresolved. The ends were cut back, 6 bases at V and 4 bases at J, with 13 bases in the middle. CDR3 length: 14 residues. Looked up from germline, CDR1 is MNHNS and CDR2 is SASEGT. The CDR3 DNA sequence: TGTGCCAGCAGGCAGGAGGGTTGGAATCAGCCCCAGCATTTT. This gives the protein CASRQEGWNQPQHF.

The rearrangement uses TRBV15 and TRBJ2-7, with TRBD2 matching 8 bases. Looked up from germline, CDR1 is LNHNV and CDR2 is YYDKDF (reference sequence). V was clipped by 3 bases and J by 3 bases; unmatched bases: 7. This CDR3 is 15 amino acids long. CDR3 bases: TGTGCCACCAGCAGGGGACTAGGGGGTCTCTACGAGCAGTACTTC. Translating gives CATSRGLGGLYEQYF.

This clonotype was observed many times. The chain recombines TRBV12-3 or TRBV12-4 with TRBJ2-5; possibly TRBD2 for D (5 bases). V lost 6 bases and J lost 1, with 6 bases in between. The CDR3 spans 12 residues. In nucleotides, the CDR3 is TGTGCCAGCAGGGACTTCCAAGAGACCCAGTACTTC. Its translation is CASRDFQETQYF.

A note on this clonotype: This CDR3 is missing its conserved last phenylalanine or tryptophan, likely due to a read error. The rearrangement joins TRBV27 to TRBJ2-2; 7 nucleotides line up with TRBD1. Losses at the gene ends were 3 bases for V and 7 bases for J; bases not matched to a gene: 2. CDR3 length: 13 amino acids. Germline values: CDR1 MNHEY, CDR2 SMNVEV (reference sequence). The CDR3 loop reads CASSFGQVGELFL. The CDR3 DNA sequence: TGTGCCAGCAGTTTCGGACAGGTCGGGGAGCTGTTTTTG.

This clonotype was counted ten times or more. The chain is built from TRBV7-2 and TRBJ2-7, with no clear D. This CDR3 is 12 amino acids long. Germline CDR1 is SGHTA and CDR2 is FQGNSA. V lost 2 bases to trimming and J lost 3 bases, with 5 bases between them. This CDR3 is CASSLSHYEQYF. The CDR3, as DNA: TGTGCCAGCAGCTTATCACACTACGAGCAGTACTTC.

In this sample, this clonotype turned up a few times. The V and J genes are TRBV4-1 and TRBJ2-7; 7 nucleotides align to TRBD1. The CDR3 loop spans 15 amino acids. Germline CDR1 is MGHRA and CDR2 is YSYEKL. Trimming at V came to 3 bases and at J to 9 bases, leaving 14 bases not matched to a gene. CDR3 nucleotides: TGCGCCAGCAGCCAGTTCGCCCTCTCAGGGGGACGGCAGTACTTC. Its translation: CASSQFALSGGRQYF.